Each of the 18 T cell receptor beta chains below was sequenced from the same sample in a study of cytomegalovirus exposure and HLA in healthy donors. The PCR was carried out with 60 Vbeta primers and 13 Jbeta primers. This table comes from immunoSEQ multiplex PCR, and its TCRdb copy is limited to in-frame clones, with some not included. Of about 160,000 clones listed, about 88% were seen once; the top ten hold about 2.1%. What was sequenced was PBMCs. The receptors derive from a woman aged 18 to 35 in good health and CMV-seronegative.

This clone was observed a few times. The V and J genes are TRBV4-1 and TRBJ2-7; D is perhaps TRBD2 (5 bases). This CDR3 is 14 amino acids long. Trimming stripped 1 base from V and 9 bases from J, with 16 bases between. CDR1 is MGHRA, CDR2 YSYEKL, per germline. Here the CDR3 reads CASSQVWLARVQYF. In DNA form, the CDR3 reads TGCGCCAGCAGCCAAGTCTGGCTAGCCAGAGTGCAGTACTTC.

The rearrangement links TRBV19 to TRBJ2-1; 8 bases line up with TRBD2. Germline V gene sequence: CDR1 LNHDA, CDR2 SQIVND (reference sequence). The CDR3 length is 16 residues. Trimming took 5 bases from V and 0 from J; bases not matched to a gene: 6. CDR3 nucleotides: TGTGCCAGTAGTCGGACGGGAGGGGGCTCCTACAATGAGCAGTTCTTC. This translates into CASSRTGGGSYNEQFF.

V usage is TRBV10-3 and J usage is TRBJ2-7, with 9 bases lining up with TRBD1. The CDR3 consists of 14 residues. Germline lookup yields CDR1 ENHRY and CDR2 SYGVKD. J gave up 4 bases and V 5 bases, and 6 bases lay outside the gene matches. In DNA, the CDR3 is TGTGCCATCAGTCAGGGACAGGGACAATACGAGCAGTACTTC. Amino acid sequence: CAISQGQGQYEQYF.

The gene calls are TRBV30 and TRBJ1-1; tentatively, D is TRBD1 (5 bases). CDR3 length: 12 amino acids. V lost 0 bases and J 11 bases, leaving 13 bases between the germline ends. The V gene's germline CDR1 is GTSNPN and CDR2 SVGIG (reference sequence). The CDR3 coding sequence is TGTGCCTGGAGTGTAGGGGTGGGGAGGGCTTTCTTT. Translating it yields CAWSVGVGRAFF.

This rearrangement joins TRBV7-9 to TRBJ2-1, with 7 bases identical to TRBD2. CDR1 is SEHNR, CDR2 FQNEAQ, per germline (reference sequence). V shed 2 bases, J shed 3 bases, and the junction held 7 bases outside the gene matches. The CDR3 is 16 residues long. The CDR3 region has the DNA TGTGCCAGCAGCTTATACCAGCGGGGCGACTACAATGAGCAGTTCTTC. Amino acid sequence: CASSLYQRGDYNEQFF.

V gene TRBV27 combines with J gene TRBJ2-2, with D possibly TRBD2 on 5 matching bases. The CDR3 has 15 residues. V was clipped by 6 bases and J by 0 bases, with 11 bases between them. Germline V gene data show CDR1 as MNHEY and CDR2 as SMNVEV (reference sequence). The CDR3 reads CASSLAITNTGELFF. The CDR3 bases are TGTGCCAGCAGCTTAGCGATTACGAACACCGGGGAGCTGTTTTTT.

The chain uses TRBV27 and TRBJ2-7; weak D call: TRBD2 (5 bases). Germline V gene sequence: CDR1 MNHEY, CDR2 SMNVEV (reference sequence). V was clipped by 3 bases and J by 2 bases, with 11 bases between them. This CDR3 has 14 residues. This chain's CDR3 is CASSLVRGAYEQYF. The CDR3 DNA reads TGTGCCAGCAGTTTGGTACGGGGTGCCTACGAGCAGTACTTC.

The chain couples TRBV28 to TRBJ1-4; 11 bases align to TRBD1. From germline, CDR1 is MDHEN and CDR2 SYDVKM. This CDR3 has 17 amino acids. V shed 11 bases, J shed 7 bases, and the junction held 18 bases outside the gene matches. The CDR3 loop reads CAHGGGTGGVWGEKLFF. For the CDR3, the DNA is TGTGCCCACGGCGGGGGGACAGGGGGGGTTTGGGGTGAAAAACTGTTTTTT.

This rearrangement joins TRBV5-1 to TRBJ2-7; maybe TRBD2 (5 bases). Germline V gives CDR1 SGHRS, CDR2 YFSETQ. This CDR3 region has 15 residues. V was clipped by 0 bases and J by 4 bases, with 14 bases between them. CDR3 in DNA: TGCGCCAGCAGCTTGGGAGGGCTAGCCAAATACGAGCAGTACTTC. This codes for CASSLGGLAKYEQYF.

The chain carries TRBV29-1 and TRBJ2-7; possible D gene TRBD1, 6 bases. The germline V and J ends were trimmed by 0 bases and 0 bases, with 12 bases remaining between them. The CDR3 sequence is 15 residues long. Germline V gives CDR1 SQVTM, CDR2 ANQGSEA. The CDR3 sequence is CSVEEGDTFSYEQYF. In DNA form, the CDR3 reads TGCAGCGTTGAAGAGGGGGACACGTTCTCCTACGAGCAGTACTTC.

The chain has TRBV2 and TRBJ2-1, with 10 bases aligning to TRBD2. CDR3 length: 12 amino acids. The ends lost 5 bases at V and 9 bases at J; junction bases unmatched: 1. Germline V gives CDR1 SNHLY, CDR2 FYNNEI. The DNA for the CDR3 is TGTGCCAGCAGTTGGACTAGCGGTGAGCAGTTCTTC. Its protein is CASSWTSGEQFF.

The CDR3 bases are TGTGCCAGCAGCGCGGGACAGGGGACTATGAACACTGAAGCTTTCTTT. Its protein is CASSAGQGTMNTEAFF. V is TRBV7-9 and J is TRBJ1-1; 10 bases are shared with TRBD1. V shed 5 bases, J shed 0 bases, and the junction held 6 bases outside the gene matches. This CDR3 contains 16 residues. From germline, CDR1 is SEHNR and CDR2 FQNEAQ (reference sequence).

Remarks on this clone: In the same sample, other DNA sequences code for this CDR3. The chain links TRBV2 to TRBJ2-3, with a possible D match to TRBD2 (7 bases). Trimming cost V 8 bases and J 11 bases, with 29 bases left between them. CDR3 length equals 16 residues. Looked up from germline, CDR1 is SNHLY and CDR2 is FYNNEI. The CDR3 DNA reads as TGTGCCAGCCAAGATAACGGCGGGGGCCTCGACGTGGGGCAGTATTTT. Protein: CASQDNGGGLDVGQYF.

J is TRBJ2-7 and V is TRBV5-4; 8 nucleotides line up with TRBD1. Germline CDR1 and CDR2: SGHNT and YYREEE (reference sequence). The CDR3 length is 16 residues. The junction had 9 bases not matched to a gene; V was cut back by 4 bases and J by 0 bases. The CDR3 region is CASSLFDRGSSYEQYF. CDR3 nucleotide sequence: TGTGCCAGCAGCCTCTTCGACAGGGGCAGCTCCTACGAGCAGTACTTC.

This chain links TRBV7-2 with TRBJ1-5, with D perhaps TRBD1 (6 bases). Germline V gene sequence: CDR1 SGHTA, CDR2 FQGNSA. V was shortened by 5 bases and J by 6 bases, with 20 bases between the two germline ends. The CDR3 loop spans 16 amino acids. The CDR3 DNA reads TGTGCCAGCAGCCCAGAGCGGGGGCTCACCGGTCAGCCCCAGCATTTT. It translates to CASSPERGLTGQPQHF. The full variable domain, with the rest looked up from reference TRBV7-2 and TRBJ1-5, is GAGVSQSPSNKVTEKGKDVELRCDPISGHTALYWYRQSLGQGLEFLIYFQGNSAPDKSGLPSDRFSAERTGGSVSTLTIQRTQQEDSAVYLCASSPERGLTGQPQHFGDGTRLSIL.

The rearrangement uses TRBV5-4 and TRBJ1-5; the D is unclear. The ends were cut back, 4 bases at V and 8 bases at J, with 13 bases in the middle. The CDR3 spans 13 residues. The germline V gene encodes CDR1 SGHNT and CDR2 YYREEE (reference sequence). In DNA form, the CDR3 reads TGTGCCAGCAGCGCAGACCCGGAGGAGCCCCAGCATTTT. Its translation: CASSADPEEPQHF.

The CDR3 here is CASSFGQASENTIYF. CDR3 bases: TGTGCCAGCAGTTTTGGACAGGCCAGCGAAAACACCATATATTTT. The chain has TRBV28 and TRBJ1-3; 7 nucleotides line up with TRBD1. Germline V gives CDR1 MDHEN, CDR2 SYDVKM. V was clipped by 3 bases and J by 6 bases; unmatched bases: 8. CDR3 length: 15 residues.

This clone was seen just once. V usage is TRBV29-1 and J usage is TRBJ2-3, with D possibly matching TRBD2 (6 bases). V was clipped by 3 bases and J by 6 bases, with 7 bases between them. The germline CDR1 and CDR2 sequences are SQVTM and ANQGSEA. The CDR3 consists of 11 residues. The CDR3 reads CSVDAGDTQYF. The CDR3 DNA is TGCAGCGTTGATGCGGGGGATACGCAGTATTTT.